This passage covers 25 T cell receptor beta chains from one sample sequenced in a study of T cells in Graves' hyperthyroidism and ophthalmopathy. RNA transcripts provided the source from which TCR beta CDR3 regions were amplified. Researchers ran a first-round RT-PCR on the TCR CDR3 using the HTBI primer set. TCRdb independently ran MiXCR on the multiplex PCR reads; one entry per CDR3 protein. Among approximately 430,000 distinct CDR3 sequences listed, roughly 14% were seen once. Sequencing was performed on blood. These receptors all come from a young man with Graves' ophthalmopathy.

There are many counts of this clonotype. The V call is TRBV2, the J call TRBJ2-3; 8 bases agree with TRBD2. V dropped 7 bases and J dropped 0; count of bases not matched to a gene: 3. The CDR3 totals 14 residues. Germline V lookup: CDR1 SNHLY, CDR2 FYNNEI. CDR3 loop: CASTQRGSTDTQYF. The DNA of the CDR3 is TGTGCCAGCACCCAGCGGGGGAGCACAGATACGCAGTATTTT.

This clonotype was counted many times. The chain carries TRBV7-3 and TRBJ2-5; D not resolved. Trimming took off 1 base at V and 0 bases at J, with 6 bases between the two ends. This CDR3 is 14 amino acids long. Per germline, CDR1 SGHTA and CDR2 FQGTGA. The CDR3 nucleotides are TGTGCCAGCAGCTTAAATCCTTACCAAGAGACCCAGTACTTC. Protein sequence: CASSLNPYQETQYF.

This clonotype was seen at least ten times. The V call is TRBV30, the J call TRBJ2-3, with 9 bases lining up with TRBD2. V was clipped by 0 bases and J by 2 bases; unmatched bases: 9. In germline, CDR1 is GTSNPN, CDR2 SVGIG (reference sequence). This CDR3 region has 17 residues. In nucleotides, the CDR3 is TGTGCCTGGAGTGTAACCCGCCTAGCGGGGACCACAGATACGCAGTATTTT. Translation: CAWSVTRLAGTTDTQYF.

A note on this clonotype: This may stem from a read error, because a much larger clone lies one nucleotide away. The J gene is TRBJ1-1, the V gene TRBV29-1; D remains ambiguous. This CDR3 has 12 amino acids. Germline V gene data show CDR1 as SQVTM and CDR2 as ANQGSEA. The CDR3: CSVDWENTGAFF. DNA for the CDR3: TGCAGCGTTGATTGGGAGAACACTGGAGCTTTCTTT.

This clonotype was counted a few times. The chain carries TRBV9 and TRBJ2-6, with TRBD1 matching 8 bases. Germline V CDR1 and CDR2: SGDLS, YYNGEE. This CDR3 region has 17 residues. The V segment lost 6 bases and the J segment 2 bases; nucleotides outside the gene matches: 10. This chain's CDR3 is CASTTGGIGAGANVLTF. Here the CDR3 DNA reads TGTGCCAGCACAACAGGGGGTATAGGGGCTGGGGCCAACGTCCTGACTTTC.

The J gene is TRBJ1-5, the V gene TRBV4-1; 10 bases agree with TRBD1. The CDR3 has 18 residues. CDR1 MGHRA and CDR2 YSYEKL come from the germline V gene. J gave up 1 base and V 4 bases, and 10 bases lay outside the gene matches. For the CDR3, the DNA is TGCGCCAGCAGCCCCCGGGACAGGGGCCTTTGGAGCAATCAGCCCCAGCATTTT. Amino acids: CASSPRDRGLWSNQPQHF.

This clonotype was counted at least ten times. The rearrangement links TRBV18 to TRBJ2-7; no reliable D call. Germline values: CDR1 KGHSH, CDR2 LQKENI. The CDR3 sequence is 14 residues long. V dropped 3 bases and J dropped 6 bases, with 15 bases sitting between them. DNA for the CDR3: TGTGCCAGCTCACCCCGTAACCAGCTGAGCGAGCAGTACTTC. Its protein is CASSPRNQLSEQYF.

The table lists this clonotype with many counts. The rearrangement links TRBV7-2 to TRBJ2-1; tentative D call: TRBD2 (6 bases). The germline V gene encodes CDR1 SGHTA and CDR2 FQGNSA. Between the trimmed V and J ends, which lost 1 base and 3 bases, there was a span of 10 bases. The CDR3 spans 15 residues. CDR3 sequence: CASSLELAIYNEQFF. CDR3 bases: TGTGCCAGCAGCTTAGAGCTAGCGATCTACAATGAGCAGTTCTTC. Filled out from reference TRBV7-2 and TRBJ2-1, the complete variable domain reads GAGVSQSPSNKVTEKGKDVELRCDPISGHTALYWYRQSLGQGLEFLIYFQGNSAPDKSGLPSDRFSAERTGGSVSTLTIQRTQQEDSAVYLCASSLELAIYNEQFFGPGTRLTVL.

This clonotype was counted many times. The chain carries TRBV2 and TRBJ2-5; D remains unclear. V was pared by 5 bases and J by 7 bases, with 5 bases between. This CDR3 has 10 amino acids. CDR1 is SNHLY and CDR2 is FYNNEI in the germline V gene. The CDR3 bases are TGTGCCAGCAGTCCGGGGACCCAGTACTTC. Translating it yields CASSPGTQYF. Filled out from reference TRBV2 and TRBJ2-5, the complete variable domain reads EPEVTQTPSHQVTQMGQEVILRCVPISNHLYFYWYRQILGQKVEFLVSFYNNEISEKSEIFDDQFSVERPDGSNFTLKIRSTKLEDSAMYFCASSPGTQYFGPGTRLLVL.

The V and J genes are TRBV29-1 and TRBJ1-3, with 8 bases aligning to TRBD1. V was pared by 6 bases and J by 2 bases, with 3 bases of the junction left unmatched. CDR1 is SQVTM, CDR2 ANQGSEA, per germline. The CDR3 totals 13 residues. The CDR3 DNA follows: TGCAGCGTAGAGACAGGGGCTGGAAACACCATATATTTT. This encodes CSVETGAGNTIYF.

V and J are TRBV20-1 and TRBJ2-5, with 9 nucleotides matching TRBD2. This CDR3 comprises 14 residues. The V segment lost 3 bases and the J segment 4 bases; nucleotides outside the gene matches: 6. Germline V gene lookup returns CDR1 DFQATT and CDR2 SNEGSKA (reference sequence). In nucleotides, the CDR3 is TGCAGTGCTAGTACTTTAGCGGGAGCAGAGACCCAGTACTTC. This sequence encodes CSASTLAGAETQYF.

The chain couples TRBV11-2 to TRBJ2-6; TRBD2 agrees at 9 bases. CDR1 is SGHAT, CDR2 FQNNGV, per germline. The CDR3 is 18 residues long. With V trimmed by 5 bases and J by 2 bases, 10 bases remained unmatched. Here the CDR3 reads CASSQLPAGGAGANVLTF. The CDR3 DNA reads TGTGCCAGCAGCCAGCTACCAGCGGGAGGAGCTGGGGCCAACGTCCTGACTTTC.

As to this clonotype: This clone may be a read error of a much larger clone one base away. The chain has TRBV12-3 or TRBV12-4 and TRBJ1-2; D not certain. There are 14 residues in the CDR3. With 3 bases removed from V and 4 bases from J, the gap between germline ends came to 12 bases. The CDR3 region has the DNA TGTGCCAGCAGTTTCGGCAGGAGCACCTATGGCTACACCTTC. This translates into CASSFGRSTYGYTF.

This clonotype turned up a few times. V and J are TRBV5-6 and TRBJ2-1, with D possibly being TRBD1 (6 bases). The V end lost 5 bases, the J end lost 5 bases, and 8 bases lay between the germline ends. CDR1 and CDR2 from the germline V gene are SGHDT and YYEEEE. The CDR3 is 12 amino acids. The chain's CDR3 is CASSEGDNEQFF. The DNA for the CDR3 is TGTGCCAGCAGTGAGGGGGACAATGAGCAGTTCTTC.

For this clonotype: This may come from a read error, since a much larger clone is one base off. The chain couples TRBV20-1 to TRBJ2-2, with D unclear. Per the germline V gene, CDR1 is DFQATT and CDR2 is SNEGSKA (reference sequence). V was trimmed by 3 bases and J by 3 bases, leaving 8 bases between them. The CDR3 covers 13 residues. The CDR3 sequence: CSARPKDTGELFF. The CDR3 DNA reads as TGCAGTGCTAGGCCCAAGGACACCGGGGAGCTGTTTTTT.

Written as DNA, the CDR3 is TGTGCCAGTAGTACCTACAGGGGAGGGGAGACCCAGTACTTC. Its translation: CASSTYRGGETQYF. This sequence joins TRBV7-2 and TRBJ2-5; D could derive from TRBD1 or TRBD2 (7 bases each). V was trimmed by 9 bases and J by 5 bases, leaving 19 bases between them. This CDR3 contains 14 residues. Germline assignment: CDR1 SGHTA and CDR2 FQGNSA.

The table lists this clonotype with many counts. This chain uses TRBV3-1 with TRBJ2-7; 10 positions match TRBD1. The germline V gene encodes CDR1 LGHDT and CDR2 YNNKEL (reference sequence). V lost 3 bases to trimming and J lost 6 bases; unmatched junction nucleotides: 8. The CDR3 is 15 residues long. The CDR3 here is CASSHSGTGESEQYF. The CDR3 nucleotides read TGTGCCAGCAGCCATTCCGGGACAGGGGAGAGCGAGCAGTACTTC.

The CDR3 bases are TGTGCCAGCAGCGGGAGTAGCGGGGGGGCCGGGTACAATGAGCAGTTCTTC. Translation: CASSGSSGGAGYNEQFF. The chain is built from TRBV2 and TRBJ2-1, with TRBD2 matching over 11 bases. This CDR3 is 17 amino acids long. CDR1 is SNHLY, CDR2 FYNNEI, per germline. After removal of 6 bases from V and 4 bases from J, the junction contained 11 bases not matched to a gene. Combining the CDR3 with reference TRBV2 and TRBJ2-1 gives the whole variable domain EPEVTQTPSHQVTQMGQEVILRCVPISNHLYFYWYRQILGQKVEFLVSFYNNEISEKSEIFDDQFSVERPDGSNFTLKIRSTKLEDSAMYFCASSGSSGGAGYNEQFFGPGTRLTVL.

There are many counts of this clonotype. The chain employs TRBV7-3 and TRBJ2-3; TRBD2 matches 11 bases. The germline V gene has CDR1 SGHTA and CDR2 FQGTGA. V lost 5 bases, J lost 8 bases, and 6 bases stayed unmatched. This CDR3 has 14 amino acids. The CDR3 loop is CASSPLAGGSTQYF. Here the CDR3 DNA reads TGTGCCAGCAGCCCTCTAGCGGGAGGTTCTACGCAGTATTTT.

This clonotype was detected many times. V gene TRBV12-3 or TRBV12-4 combines with J gene TRBJ1-2; D is perhaps TRBD1 (5 bases). V was pared by 7 bases and J by 6 bases, with 21 bases between. The CDR3 is made up of 15 amino acids. CDR3 bases: TGTGCCAGCAAAATAGCCCCGGTGACAGCCAATGGCTACACCTTC. This encodes CASKIAPVTANGYTF.

On this clonotype: One end of the junction does not line up with germline, which may come from a read error. J is TRBJ1-2 and V is TRBV12-3 or TRBV12-4; D might be TRBD1 (5 bases). The CDR3 has 12 amino acids. The DNA for the CDR3 is TGTGCCAGCAGCCCGAACTCGGCAGGGACGGCCTTC. Protein product: CASSPNSAGTAF.

In this sample, this clonotype turned up many times. The V and J genes are TRBV2 and TRBJ1-2; D is unclear. Trimming stripped 6 bases from V and 3 bases from J, with 11 bases between. This CDR3 is built from 13 residues. CDR1 is SNHLY, CDR2 FYNNEI, per germline. DNA of the CDR3: TGTGCCAGCAGGGAACCTTTCGACTATGGCTACACCTTC. As protein: CASREPFDYGYTF.

The chain carries TRBV18 and TRBJ1-4, with a tentative D call TRBD1 (6 bases). The CDR3 contains 15 residues. V lost 1 base to trimming and J lost 8 bases, with 14 bases between them. CDR1 KGHSH and CDR2 LQKENI come from the germline V gene. In nucleotides, the CDR3 is TGTGCCAGCTCACCACAACCACAGGGTAACGAAAAACTGTTTTTT. Translation gives CASSPQPQGNEKLFF.

In its sample, this clonotype was seen many times. The V gene is TRBV30, the J gene TRBJ2-7; D not certain. In germline, CDR1 is GTSNPN, CDR2 SVGIG (reference sequence). The CDR3 spans 12 residues. V was pared by 1 base and J by 0 bases, with 4 bases between. CDR3 in DNA: TGTGCCTGGAGTGGTGACTCCTACGAGCAGTACTTC. It is translated as CAWSGDSYEQYF.

The CDR3 nucleotides read TGTGCCAGTAGTATGGGTTGGTCCCTCGGGTACGAGCAGTACTTC. Translating it yields CASSMGWSLGYEQYF. This chain links TRBV19 with TRBJ2-7; D is unresolved. The CDR3 sequence is 15 residues long. Germline assignment: CDR1 LNHDA and CDR2 SQIVND (reference sequence). The V end lost 3 bases, the J end lost 4 bases, and 16 bases lay between the germline ends.